The clone carrying this TCR beta chain has at least ten counts. The antigen remains unidentified. These data belong to a study of regulatory T cells in long-lasting Graves disease. Time point meaning: newly diagnosed GD, antithyroid drugs for less than 3 months. Isolated PBMC RNA provided the starting material for the TCR library. Study-level findings and limits: Sharing of public clonotypes was greater in persistent patients (2,741) than in new patients (roughly 880).

In building TCR beta libraries, iRepertoire HTBI primers were used together with Arm-PCR of CDR3 regions. Original handling: Overall, samples carried 62 TRBV and over 12 TRBJ segments. A single record per CDR3 protein comes from TCRdb applying MiXCR to the multiplex PCR reads. V and J calls and clone size were set by TCRdb, not the authors. Among 600,000 to 650,000 distinct CDR3 sequences, 16% were seen once, and the ten largest hold roughly 18%. The germline CDR1 and CDR2 sequences are MDHEN and SYDVKM. Trimming removed 6 bases at V and 3 bases at J, with 21 bases between. The CDR3 length is 17 residues. The sample also formed part of further work on T cells in Graves' hyperthyroidism and ophthalmopathy. According to that study: Graves' hyperthyroidism was deemed stable absent ophthalmopathy progression within 18 months.

This chain uses TRBV28 with TRBJ1-5; perhaps TRBD1 as D (5 bases). The source is a woman in her thirties with Graves disease. Here the sequenced sample was peripheral blood mononuclear cells (PBMCs), taken at new diagnosis, from a patient treated with antithyroid drugs. The CDR3 sequence: CASSPASAQGANQPQHF. CDR3 nucleotides: TGTGCCAGCAGCCCCGCGTCCGCTCAAGGGGCCAATCAGCCCCAGCATTTT. The full variable domain, rest sourced from reference TRBV28 and TRBJ1-5, is DVKVTQSSRYLVKRTGEKVFLECVQDMDHENMFWYRQDPGLGLRLIYFSYDVKMKEKGDIPEGYSVSREKKERFSLILESASTNQTSMYLCASSPASAQGANQPQHFGDGTRLSIL.